Each of the 29 T cell receptor beta chains below was sequenced from the same sample in a study of CD8 T cells in Susac syndrome. The RNA input was roughly 0.5 to 1 ug, and it was reverse transcribed with random hexamers. Each CDR3 protein gets one entry after TCRdb re-called the immunoSEQ multiplex PCR reads with MiXCR. The profile shows just over 150,000 distinct CDR3 sequences, just under 95% of them singletons. Material for sequencing was CD8+ T cells from PBMCs. Receptor source: a human donor with multiple sclerosis.

The CDR3 here is CASSPTGVQETQYF. In DNA form, the CDR3 reads TGTGCCAGCAGTCCTACAGGGGTCCAAGAGACCCAGTACTTC. The J gene is TRBJ2-5, the V gene TRBV25-1, with TRBD1 identical over 7 bases. The CDR3 covers 14 residues. CDR1 and CDR2 from the germline V gene are MGHDK and SYGVNS. V trimming: 5 bases; J trimming: 1 base; junction bases outside the gene matches: 4. The whole variable domain, filled in from reference TRBV25-1 and TRBJ2-5, reads EADIYQTPRYLVIGTGKKITLECSQTMGHDKMYWYQQDPGMELHLIHYSYGVNSTEKGDLSSESTVSRIRTEHFPLTLESARPSHTSQYLCASSPTGVQETQYFGPGTRLLVL.

The chain has TRBV19 and TRBJ2-5, with 7 positions matching TRBD1. CDR3 size: 17 residues. Trimming cost V 4 bases and J 2 bases; bases outside gene matches: 13. Germline V gene sequence: CDR1 LNHDA, CDR2 SQIVND (reference sequence). This CDR3 is CASSKADRERAQETQYF. In DNA form, the CDR3 reads TGTGCCAGTAGTAAGGCTGACAGGGAGAGAGCTCAAGAGACCCAGTACTTC.

The CDR3 region has the DNA TGTGCCAGCAGCTTCAGGGGGCTGGTCGATGAGCAGTTCTTC. This translates into CASSFRGLVDEQFF. The chain carries TRBV7-2 and TRBJ2-1, with 8 bases that match TRBD1. Per the germline V gene, CDR1 is SGHTA and CDR2 is FQGNSA. V lost 3 bases and J lost 8; bases outside the gene matches: 6. There are 14 residues in the CDR3.

The chain is built from TRBV20-1 and TRBJ2-7; D possibly uses TRBD1 or TRBD2 (5 bases each). The germline CDR1 and CDR2 sequences are DFQATT and SNEGSKA (reference sequence). The CDR3 extends over 14 amino acids. Trimming stripped 6 bases from V and 0 bases from J, with 15 bases between. In nucleotides, the CDR3 is TGCAGTGCCCGGGACCTTAGTGCCTCCTACGAGCAGTACTTC. The encoded protein is CSARDLSASYEQYF.

The chain carries TRBV13 and TRBJ2-1; 7 bases map to TRBD2. The V gene's germline CDR1 is PRHDT and CDR2 FYEKMQ (reference sequence). The V and J ends lost 4 bases and 7 bases, in that order; junction bases with no gene match: 13. The CDR3 totals 16 residues. CDR3 in amino acids: CASSSMQKRGRNEQFF. In nucleotides, the CDR3 is TGTGCCAGCAGCTCGATGCAGAAGCGGGGCCGGAATGAGCAGTTCTTC.

This clonotype was counted once. The CDR3 spells CASSQESGLGLSYNEQFF. As DNA, the CDR3 is TGTGCCAGCAGCCAAGAGTCCGGCTTGGGACTATCCTACAATGAGCAGTTCTTC. The chain has TRBV4-2 and TRBJ2-1; the match to TRBD2 covers 7 bases. V shed 0 bases, J shed 1 base, and the junction held 9 bases outside the gene matches. Per the germline V gene, CDR1 is LGHNA and CDR2 is YNFKEQ. The CDR3 has 18 amino acids.

The chain links TRBV7-6 to TRBJ2-3, with a weak D call TRBD1 (5 bases). The CDR3 covers 14 residues. V dropped 1 base and J dropped 4 bases, with 9 bases sitting between them. Germline V gene lookup returns CDR1 SGHVS and CDR2 FNYEAQ. Here the CDR3 DNA reads TGTGCCAGCAGCTTAGGAAGGGGCCCAGATACGCAGTATTTT. It is translated as CASSLGRGPDTQYF. Drawing the rest from reference TRBV7-6 and TRBJ2-3, the complete variable domain is GAGVSQSPRYKVTKRGQDVALRCDPISGHVSLYWYRQALGQGPEFLTYFNYEAQQDKSGLPNDRFSAERPEGSISTLTIQRTEQRDSAMYRCASSLGRGPDTQYFGPGTRLTVL.

This chain connects TRBV5-1 to TRBJ2-5; D may match TRBD1 or TRBD2 (6 bases each). The CDR3 covers 15 residues. Trimming removed 4 bases from V and 7 bases from J, with 20 bases in between. The germline gives CDR1 SGHRS, CDR2 YFSETQ. CDR3 in amino acids: CASSGEDSPRGTQYF. The CDR3 nucleotides are TGCGCCAGCAGCGGGGAGGACAGCCCAAGGGGGACCCAGTACTTC. Based on the CDR3 plus reference TRBV5-1 and TRBJ2-5, the full variable domain is KAGVTQTPRYLIKTRGQQVTLSCSPISGHRSVSWYQQTPGQGLQFLFEYFSETQRNKGNFPGRFSGRQFSNSRSEMNVSTLELGDSALYLCASSGEDSPRGTQYFGPGTRLLVL.

In DNA, the CDR3 is TGTGCCAGCAGCCCCGGTTTCTTC. This codes for CASSPGFF. V gene TRBV9 combines with J gene TRBJ2-1; D remains ambiguous. This CDR3 contains 8 residues. The germline CDR1 and CDR2 sequences are SGDLS and YYNGEE. Trimming removed 4 bases from V and 16 bases from J, with 6 bases in between.

The chain couples TRBV29-1 to TRBJ1-2; D is perhaps TRBD1 (5 bases). The length of the CDR3 is 11 residues. V was clipped by 6 bases and J by 1 base, with 6 bases between them. CDR1 and CDR2 from the germline V gene are SQVTM and ANQGSEA. This CDR3 reads CSVDSNYGYTF. The DNA for the CDR3 is TGCAGCGTCGACAGTAACTATGGCTACACCTTC.

The rearrangement joins TRBV4-1 to TRBJ2-3; 8 bases are a match to TRBD2. CDR1 is MGHRA and CDR2 is YSYEKL in the germline V gene. The V segment lost 1 base and the J segment 3 bases; nucleotides outside the gene matches: 15. The CDR3 has 19 amino acids. In nucleotides, the CDR3 is TGCGCCAGCAGCCAAGGCAATCGGGCCGTGGCTAGCGGGACAGATACGCAGTATTTT. Its translation is CASSQGNRAVASGTDTQYF.

This chain links TRBV7-9 with TRBJ2-1, with D possibly being TRBD1 (5 bases). CDR1 and CDR2 from the germline V gene are SEHNR and FQNEAQ (reference sequence). CDR3 length equals 16 residues. Trimming took 4 bases from V and 5 from J, leaving 18 bases between them. CDR3 amino acids: CASSSDSRFVDNEQFF. The CDR3 nucleotides are TGTGCCAGCAGCTCAGACAGCCGCTTTGTGGACAATGAGCAGTTCTTC.

V and J are TRBV20-1 and TRBJ2-7; D perhaps matches TRBD1 (6 bases). The V and J ends lost 5 bases and 2 bases respectively, with 10 bases between them. Germline V gene lookup returns CDR1 DFQATT and CDR2 SNEGSKA (reference sequence). CDR3 length: 12 amino acids. CDR3 amino acids: CSASDRAYEQYF. CDR3 in DNA: TGCAGTGCTTCGGACAGAGCCTACGAGCAGTACTTC.

This clonotype was detected a few times. The genes are TRBV5-6 and TRBJ2-1; no clear D. CDR1 SGHDT and CDR2 YYEEEE come from the germline V gene. The CDR3 length is 12 residues. V was trimmed by 4 bases and J by 10 bases, leaving 12 bases between them. CDR3 in amino acids: CASSETGREQFF. CDR3 sequence (DNA): TGTGCCAGCAGCGAAACCGGGCGGGAGCAGTTCTTC.

The V call is TRBV7-6, the J call TRBJ2-6; no reliable D call. The CDR3 is made up of 16 amino acids. V lost 3 bases, J lost 11 bases, and 20 bases lay in between. Germline values: CDR1 SGHVS, CDR2 FNYEAQ. CDR3 in DNA: TGTGCCAGCAGCTTGGCCAGAGCCTTAACCGCCGACGTCCTGACTTTC. Translated: CASSLARALTADVLTF.

The chain links TRBV4-1 to TRBJ1-3; a weak D match, TRBD1 (5 bases). This CDR3 spans 14 amino acids. Trimming shortened V by 0 bases and J by 6 bases, and 9 bases separated the two germline ends. CDR1 and CDR2 (germline): MGHRA, YSYEKL. CDR3 nucleotides: TGCGCCAGCAGCCAAGATTCCAGGGCAAACACCATATATTTT. The encoded protein is CASSQDSRANTIYF.

This clonotype was found once. The chain couples TRBV29-1 to TRBJ2-5; D is ambiguous. The germline V gene encodes CDR1 SQVTM and CDR2 ANQGSEA. The CDR3 is 11 residues long. CDR3 in amino acids: CSPSYQETQYF. CDR3 DNA: TGCTCCCCCTCGTACCAAGAGACCCAGTACTTC. The full variable domain, completed using reference TRBV29-1 and TRBJ2-5, is SAVISQKPSRDICQRGTSLTIQCQVDSQVTMMFWYRQQPGQSLTLIATANQGSEATYESGFVIDKFPISRPNLTFSTLTVSNMSPEDSSIYLCSPSYQETQYFGPGTRLLVL.

The V and J genes are TRBV20-1 and TRBJ1-1, with 8 bases identical to TRBD1. J lost 4 bases, V lost 3 bases, and 13 bases had no gene match. Germline V gene lookup returns CDR1 DFQATT and CDR2 SNEGSKA (reference sequence). CDR3 length equals 16 residues. DNA of the CDR3: TGCAGTGCTAGGGGGCAGGGGGCCCAGAAATCCACTGAAGCTTTCTTT. The encoded protein is CSARGQGAQKSTEAFF.

This clonotype showed up just once. The chain uses TRBV27 and TRBJ2-7, with D uncertain. The V gene's germline CDR1 is MNHEY and CDR2 SMNVEV (reference sequence). Trimming shortened V by 0 bases and J by 7 bases, and 10 bases separated the two germline ends. The CDR3 is 13 amino acids. The DNA of the CDR3 is TGTGCCAGCAGTTTATCCCGCCGGACGGAGCAGTACTTC. Its translation: CASSLSRRTEQYF.

V is TRBV24-1 and J is TRBJ1-5, with D possibly being TRBD1 (5 bases). V was shortened by 6 bases and J by 2 bases, with 10 bases between the two germline ends. CDR3 size: 14 residues. The germline V gene has CDR1 KGHDR and CDR2 SFDVKD. CDR3 residues: CATSSGFGNQPQHF. In DNA form, the CDR3 reads TGTGCCACCAGTTCAGGGTTCGGCAATCAGCCCCAGCATTTT.

This rearrangement joins TRBV30 to TRBJ2-2; the D gene is possibly TRBD2 (5 bases). From germline, CDR1 is GTSNPN and CDR2 SVGIG (reference sequence). V gave up 3 bases and J gave up 4 bases, with 9 bases separating them. The CDR3 has 13 amino acids. CDR3 DNA sequence: TGTGCCTGGAGATATGGGAGCACCGGGGAGCTGTTTTTT. Protein product: CAWRYGSTGELFF.

This chain links TRBV28 with TRBJ1-2; D is unresolved. Germline CDR1 reads MDHEN; CDR2 reads SYDVKM. V was cut by 6 bases and J by 3 bases, with 14 bases left in between. The CDR3 covers 14 residues. The CDR3 DNA is TGTGCCAGCAGGCCCTCGGTCAGTTACTATGGCTACACCTTC. The encoded protein is CASRPSVSYYGYTF.

The CDR3 bases are TGTGCCTGGAGTTTGACGGGGAACACTGAAGCTTTCTTT. Its protein is CAWSLTGNTEAFF. The chain links TRBV30 to TRBJ1-1; D gene unclear. The CDR3 loop spans 13 amino acids. Trimming removed 2 bases at V and 1 base at J, with 8 bases between. The germline V gene has CDR1 GTSNPN and CDR2 SVGIG (reference sequence).

This chain connects TRBV6-5 to TRBJ2-1; D may be TRBD1 or TRBD2 (7 bases each). V was trimmed by 0 bases and J by 8 bases, leaving 14 bases between them. Looked up from germline, CDR1 is MNHEY and CDR2 is SVGAGI. CDR3 length: 15 amino acids. The CDR3 region has the DNA TGTGCCAGCAGTTACTCGTCTTCAGGGGGGGATGAGCAGTTCTTC. It encodes CASSYSSSGGDEQFF.

The J gene is TRBJ2-2, the V gene TRBV29-1, with a possible D match to TRBD2 (7 bases). Germline V CDR1 and CDR2: SQVTM, ANQGSEA. This CDR3 has 17 amino acids. V lost 1 base to trimming and J lost 0 bases, with 15 bases between them. The CDR3: CSVEVPWGGANTGELFF. CDR3 coding DNA: TGCAGCGTTGAAGTTCCGTGGGGGGGCGCGAACACCGGGGAGCTGTTTTTT.

The chain has TRBV27 and TRBJ2-7; D might be TRBD2 (6 bases). V lost 3 bases and J lost 1, with 10 bases in between. CDR1 and CDR2 (germline): MNHEY, SMNVEV (reference sequence). The CDR3 has 14 amino acids. DNA of the CDR3: TGTGCCAGCAGTTTTCTAGCGAGGTCCTACGAGCAGTACTTC. Translation: CASSFLARSYEQYF.

The chain combines TRBV7-9 with TRBJ2-1; the match to TRBD1 covers 9 bases. The CDR3 is 14 amino acids. Trimming took 8 bases from V and 5 from J; bases not matched to a gene: 7. Per germline, CDR1 SEHNR and CDR2 FQNEAQ (reference sequence). CDR3 coding DNA: TGTGCCAGCGGCCGACAGGGGGGTAACAATGAGCAGTTCTTC. As protein: CASGRQGGNNEQFF.

This clonotype has a single count. The chain combines TRBV2 with TRBJ2-7, with 9 nucleotides matching TRBD1. The CDR3 spans 16 residues. The V gene's germline CDR1 is SNHLY and CDR2 FYNNEI. V shed 2 bases and J 4 bases; nucleotides not matched to a gene: 9. CDR3 amino acids: CASSEMGQGLQYEQYF. The CDR3 nucleotides read TGTGCCAGCAGTGAAATGGGACAGGGATTGCAATACGAGCAGTACTTC.

The chain combines TRBV4-1 with TRBJ1-5, with D uncertain. Per the germline V gene, CDR1 is MGHRA and CDR2 is YSYEKL. The CDR3 has 12 amino acids. Between the trimmed V and J ends, which lost 0 bases and 6 bases, there was a span of 3 bases. The CDR3 region has the DNA TGCGCCAGCAGCCAAGAAGGTCAGCCCCAGCATTTT. It yields the protein CASSQEGQPQHF.